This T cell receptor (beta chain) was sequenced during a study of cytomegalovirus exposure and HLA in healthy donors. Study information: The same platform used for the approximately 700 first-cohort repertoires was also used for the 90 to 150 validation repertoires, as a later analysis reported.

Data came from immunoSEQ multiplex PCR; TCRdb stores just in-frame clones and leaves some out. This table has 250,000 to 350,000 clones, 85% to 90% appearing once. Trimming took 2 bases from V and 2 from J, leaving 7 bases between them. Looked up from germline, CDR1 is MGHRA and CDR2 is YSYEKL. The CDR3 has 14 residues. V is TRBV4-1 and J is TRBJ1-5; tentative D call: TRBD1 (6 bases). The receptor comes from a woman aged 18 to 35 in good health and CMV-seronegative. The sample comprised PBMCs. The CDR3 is CASSQRQGNQPQHF. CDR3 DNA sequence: TGCGCCAGCAGCCAACGACAGGGCAATCAGCCCCAGCATTTT.